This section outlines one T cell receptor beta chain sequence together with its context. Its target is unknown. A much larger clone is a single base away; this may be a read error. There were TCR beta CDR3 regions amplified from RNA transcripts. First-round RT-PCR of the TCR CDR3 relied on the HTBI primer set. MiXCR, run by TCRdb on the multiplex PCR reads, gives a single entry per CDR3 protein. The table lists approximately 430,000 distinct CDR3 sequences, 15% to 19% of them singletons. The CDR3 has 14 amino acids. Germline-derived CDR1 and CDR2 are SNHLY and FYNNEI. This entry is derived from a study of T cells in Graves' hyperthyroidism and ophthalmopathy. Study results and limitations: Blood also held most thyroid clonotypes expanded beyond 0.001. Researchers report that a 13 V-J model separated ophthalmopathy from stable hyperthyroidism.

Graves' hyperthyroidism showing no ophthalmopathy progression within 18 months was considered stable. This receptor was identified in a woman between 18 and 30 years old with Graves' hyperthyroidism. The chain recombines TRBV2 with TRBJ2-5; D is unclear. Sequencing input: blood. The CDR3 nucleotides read TGTGCCAGCAGTGAGTGGAGAAGCCAAGAGACCCAGTGCTTC. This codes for CASSEWRSQETQCF.